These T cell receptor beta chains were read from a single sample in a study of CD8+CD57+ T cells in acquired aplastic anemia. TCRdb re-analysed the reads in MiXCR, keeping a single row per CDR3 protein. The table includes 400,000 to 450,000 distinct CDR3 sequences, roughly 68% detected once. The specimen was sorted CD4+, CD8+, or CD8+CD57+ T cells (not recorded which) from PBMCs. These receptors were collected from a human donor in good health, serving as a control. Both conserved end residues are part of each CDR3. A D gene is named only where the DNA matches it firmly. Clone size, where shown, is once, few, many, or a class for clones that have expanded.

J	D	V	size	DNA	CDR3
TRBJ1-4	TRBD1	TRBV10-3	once	TGTGCCATCAGTCGAGGAACAGGGGAGGAAGAAGAACTGTTCTTT	CAISRGTGEEEELFF
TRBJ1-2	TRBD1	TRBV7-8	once	TGTGCCAGCAGCTCGGGACAGTTCTATGGCTACCTCTTT	CASSSGQFYGYLF
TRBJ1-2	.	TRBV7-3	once	TGCGCCAGCAGCTTGGATACGGAGTACTCTGGCCTCACCTTC	CASSLDTEYSGLTF
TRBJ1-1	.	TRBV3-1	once	TGTGCCAGCAGCGAAGAGGCAGTCGAGGCACCTGAAGCTTTCTTT	CASSEEAVEAPEAFF
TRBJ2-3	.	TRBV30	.	TGTGCCTGGGGTGCGCGCGGGGTTGGCACAGATACGCAGTATTTT	CAWGARGVGTDTQYF
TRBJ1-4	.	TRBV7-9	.	TGTGCCAGCAGCTTGGAAAGAAGAGGCTCTGTGAACTTT	CASSLERRGSVNF
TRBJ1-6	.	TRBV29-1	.	TGCAGTGCTAGAGCCCGTTACTCCTATAATTTACCCGTCCACTTT	CSARARYSYNLPVHF
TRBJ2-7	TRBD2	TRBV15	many	TGTGCCACCAGCAATGCCGGGACTAGGTACTACGAGCAGTACTTC	CATSNAGTRYYEQYF
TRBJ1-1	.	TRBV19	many	TGTGCCAGTAGTCCAACCGATGGGACTGAAGCTTTCTTT	CASSPTDGTEAFF
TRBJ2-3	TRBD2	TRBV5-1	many	TGCGCCAGCAGTTTTAGAAGCGGGGGGGCGTCAGATACGCAGTATTTT	CASSFRSGGASDTQYF
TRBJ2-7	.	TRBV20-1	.	TGCAGTGCTAGAGATCCTCCCGTGGGCGAGCAGTACTTC	CSARDPPVGEQYF
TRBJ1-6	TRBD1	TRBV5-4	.	TGTGCCAGCAGCCCGGTGGGACAGCAGTCACCCCTCCACTTT	CASSPVGQQSPLHF
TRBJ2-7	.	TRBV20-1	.	TGCAGTGCTCGAAGGGGGGGGGAGGACAAGTACTTC	CSARRGGEDKYF
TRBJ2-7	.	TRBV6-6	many	TGTGCCAGCAGTTCAGACCATTTCAAGAGCTACGAGCAGTACTTC	CASSSDHFKSYEQYF
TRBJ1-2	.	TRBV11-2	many	TGTGCCAGCAGCTCTAGCCCCCCGGGGCGGGGTGGCTACACCTTC	CASSSSPPGRGGYTF
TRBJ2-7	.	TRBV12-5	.	TGTGCCAGTGGTCCTCGACTAGACTCCTACGAGCAGTACTTC	CASGPRLDSYEQYF
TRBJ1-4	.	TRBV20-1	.	TGCAGTGCTAGATCTGAGGCAGATACGCTTTTT	CSARSEADTLF
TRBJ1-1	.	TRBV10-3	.	TGTGCCATCAGTGTAACGGGATCTGAAGCTTTCTTT	CAISVTGSEAFF
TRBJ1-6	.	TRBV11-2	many	TGTGCCAGCAGCTCCCGGAAGGGACGCTGGTCGTCACCCCTCCACTTT	CASSSRKGRWSSPLHF
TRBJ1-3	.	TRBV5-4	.	TGTGCCAGCAGTCGCCGGGACACTGGAAACACCATATATTTT	CASSRRDTGNTIYF
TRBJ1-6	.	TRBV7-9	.	TGTGCCAGCAGCGCCACCCGGGCGGAAGAGACCCAGCACTTT	CASSATRAEETQHF
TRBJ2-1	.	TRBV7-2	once	TGTGCCAGCAGCTTATGGGTAGGGGGGCAGGGAGATGGGTTCTTC	CASSLWVGGQGDGFF
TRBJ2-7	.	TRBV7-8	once	TGTGCCAGCAGCTTACAAAGGGCCGCCCACGCGCATTGGTTC	CASSLQRAAHAHWF
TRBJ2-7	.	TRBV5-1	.	TGCGCCAGCAGCTCCAGGGCTTCCTACGAGCAGTACTTC	CASSSRASYEQYF
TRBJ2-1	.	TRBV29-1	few	TGCAGCGTCACCGGCATGGATGAGCAGTTCTTC	CSVTGMDEQFF
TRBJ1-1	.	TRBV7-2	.	TGTGCCAGCAGTCTCGTTCGCGAGTCTGAAGCTTTCTTT	CASSLVRESEAFF
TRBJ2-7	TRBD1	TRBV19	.	TGTGCCAGTAGTATAAGGGACAGCGAAACCTACGAGCAGTACTTC	CASSIRDSETYEQYF
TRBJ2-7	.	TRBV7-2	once	TGTGCCAGCAGCCTAGCGTGGGGTCAGGGATACGAGCAGTACTTC	CASSLAWGQGYEQYF
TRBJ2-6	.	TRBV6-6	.	TGTGCCAGCAGTGACGCGACAGGGGCCAACGTCCTGACTTTC	CASSDATGANVLTF